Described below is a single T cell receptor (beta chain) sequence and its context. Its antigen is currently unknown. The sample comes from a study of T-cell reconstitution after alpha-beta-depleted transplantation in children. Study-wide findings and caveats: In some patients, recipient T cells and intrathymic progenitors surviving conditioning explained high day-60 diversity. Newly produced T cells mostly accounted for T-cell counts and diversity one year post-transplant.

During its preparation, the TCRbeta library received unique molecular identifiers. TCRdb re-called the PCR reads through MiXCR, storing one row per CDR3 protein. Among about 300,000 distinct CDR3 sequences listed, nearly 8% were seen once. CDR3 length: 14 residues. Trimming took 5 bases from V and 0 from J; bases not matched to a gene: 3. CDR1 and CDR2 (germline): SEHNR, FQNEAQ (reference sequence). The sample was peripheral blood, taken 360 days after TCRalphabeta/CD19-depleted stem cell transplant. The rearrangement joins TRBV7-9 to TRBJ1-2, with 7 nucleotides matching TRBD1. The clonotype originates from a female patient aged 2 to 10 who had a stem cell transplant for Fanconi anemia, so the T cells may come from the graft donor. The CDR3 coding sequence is TGTGCCAGCAGCCCGGGACAGACTAACTATGGCTACACCTTC. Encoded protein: CASSPGQTNYGYTF.